This T cell receptor (beta chain) was recovered during a study of cytomegalovirus exposure and HLA in healthy donors. PCR was performed using 60 Vbeta and 13 Jbeta primers. Generated by immunoSEQ multiplex PCR, the TCRdb table keeps only in-frame clones and is missing some. This table has 110,000 or so clones, roughly two thirds appearing once. As for this clone: No antigen is known for it.

The length of the CDR3 is 16 residues. CDR1 SGHNT and CDR2 YYREEE come from the germline V gene (reference sequence). The junction had 7 bases not matched to a gene; V was cut back by 0 bases and J by 5 bases. Points from the study as a whole: In a later analysis, most CMV-associated TCR beta chains appeared HLA-restricted. Later analysis placed DRB1 highest and HLA-C lowest in TCR association rates, which differed by HLA locus.

This clonotype originated in a man younger than 30 in good health and CMV-seropositive. Sample: PBMCs. The rearrangement uses TRBV5-4 and TRBJ1-1; 10 bases fit TRBD1. As DNA, the CDR3 is TGTGCCAGCAGCTTGGGGCCCTGGGACAGGGGTACTGAAGCTTTCTTT. Its protein is CASSLGPWDRGTEAFF.